The next 4 T cell receptor beta chains were all read from a single sample in a study of cytomegalovirus exposure and HLA in healthy donors. Primers included in the PCR were 60 Vbeta and 13 Jbeta primers. Generated by immunoSEQ multiplex PCR, the TCRdb table keeps only in-frame clones and is missing some. This table holds around 130,000 clones, around 80% found once. The sample was PBMCs. The receptor set was obtained from a man aged 45 to 65 in good health and CMV-seronegative.

The chain couples TRBV6-5 to TRBJ1-1; D might be TRBD1 (5 bases). The V and J ends lost 4 bases and 1 base respectively, with 13 bases between them. CDR1 and CDR2 (germline): MNHEY, SVGAGI. The CDR3 totals 15 residues. The CDR3 DNA sequence: TGTGCCAGCAGTTCCGCGGGACGGCAGAACACTGAAGCTTTCTTT. Protein: CASSSAGRQNTEAFF.

The V call is TRBV27, the J call TRBJ2-1; 7 positions match TRBD1. There are 13 residues in the CDR3. Germline trimming cut 6 bases from V and 6 bases from J; bases unmatched to any gene: 5. CDR1 and CDR2 from the germline V gene are MNHEY and SMNVEV (reference sequence). The CDR3 here is CASSEGAFNEQFF. CDR3 coding DNA: TGTGCCAGCAGCGAGGGGGCTTTCAATGAGCAGTTCTTC.

This chain links TRBV2 with TRBJ2-3; D may be TRBD1 (6 bases). V was clipped by 11 bases and J by 0 bases, with 18 bases between them. The length of the CDR3 is 15 residues. The germline CDR1 and CDR2 sequences are SNHLY and FYNNEI. The CDR3 sequence: CAVRRTVGSTDTQYF. CDR3 in DNA: TGTGCCGTTCGTCGGACAGTAGGAAGCACAGATACGCAGTATTTT.

V usage is TRBV4-3 and J usage is TRBJ2-2; D is uncertain. V lost 3 bases and J lost 0, with 2 bases in between. Germline V gives CDR1 LGHNA, CDR2 YSLEER. The CDR3 runs 13 residues. CDR3 sequence reads: CASSHTNTGELFF. The DNA for the CDR3 is TGCGCCAGCAGCCACACGAACACCGGGGAGCTGTTTTTT.